This record concerns one T cell receptor beta chain sequence. The sample belongs to a study of T-cell memory formation after mild COVID-19. This CDR3 spans 17 amino acids. The V end lost 0 bases, the J end lost 8 bases, and 22 bases lay between the germline ends. Germline V gives CDR1 MGHRA, CDR2 YSYEKL. TCRdb independently ran MiXCR on the 5' RACE reads; one entry per CDR3 protein. The sample holds 250,000 to 300,000 distinct CDR3 sequences, about a sixth seen once. The source material was PBMCs or a T cell subset sorted from them (not recorded which). This clonotype originated in a man aged 18-30 years who had mild COVID-19 (a few samples of this study predate the infection). Cell type and time point are not known. The chain joins TRBV4-1 to TRBJ1-2; unclear D gene. The CDR3 DNA sequence: TGCGCCAGCAGCCAAGATCTAGGTCGGTGGGCCAAGAGAGGCTACACCTTC. Translated, it gives CASSQDLGRWAKRGYTF.